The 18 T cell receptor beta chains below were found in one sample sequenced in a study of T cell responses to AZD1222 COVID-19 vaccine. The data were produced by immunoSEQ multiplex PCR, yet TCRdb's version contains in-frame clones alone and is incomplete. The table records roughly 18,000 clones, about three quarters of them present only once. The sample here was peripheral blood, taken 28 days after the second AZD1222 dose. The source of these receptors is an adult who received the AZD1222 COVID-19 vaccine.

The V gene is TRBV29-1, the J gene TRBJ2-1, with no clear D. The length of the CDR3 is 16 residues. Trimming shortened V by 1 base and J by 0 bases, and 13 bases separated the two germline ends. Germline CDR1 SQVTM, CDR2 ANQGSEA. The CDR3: CSVEGRAGSSYNEQFF. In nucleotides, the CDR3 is TGCAGCGTTGAAGGGCGCGCTGGAAGCTCCTACAATGAGCAGTTCTTC.

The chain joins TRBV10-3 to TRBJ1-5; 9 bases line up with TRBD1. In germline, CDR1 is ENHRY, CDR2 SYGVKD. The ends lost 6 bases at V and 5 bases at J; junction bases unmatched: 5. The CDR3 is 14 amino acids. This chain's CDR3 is CAISPRQGDQPQHF. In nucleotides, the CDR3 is TGTGCCATCAGCCCCAGACAGGGGGATCAGCCCCAGCATTTT.

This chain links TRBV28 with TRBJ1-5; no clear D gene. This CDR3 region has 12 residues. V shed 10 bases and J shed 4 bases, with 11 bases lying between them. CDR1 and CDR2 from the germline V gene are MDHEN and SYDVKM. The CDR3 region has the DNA TGTGCCACCCTGACGGTAAATCAGCCCCAGCATTTT. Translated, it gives CATLTVNQPQHF.

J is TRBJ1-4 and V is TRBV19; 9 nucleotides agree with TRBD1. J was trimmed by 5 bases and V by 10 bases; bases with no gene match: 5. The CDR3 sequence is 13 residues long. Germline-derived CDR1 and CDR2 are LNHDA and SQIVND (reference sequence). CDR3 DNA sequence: TGTGCCACTCGGGACAGGGTAAATGAAAAACTGTTTTTT. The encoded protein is CATRDRVNEKLFF. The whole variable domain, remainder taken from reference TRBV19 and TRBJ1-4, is DGGITQSPKYLFRKEGQNVTLSCEQNLNHDAMYWYRQDPGQGLRLIYYSQIVNDFQKGDIAEGYSVSREKKESFPLTVTSAQKNPTAFYLCATRDRVNEKLFFGSGTQLSVL.

This chain's CDR3 is CASSEGAESYNEQFF. The CDR3 DNA reads as TGTGCCAGCAGTGAGGGGGCCGAGTCCTACAATGAGCAGTTCTTC. This chain joins TRBV2 and TRBJ2-1, with D perhaps TRBD1 (6 bases). The CDR3 is 15 residues long. Per the germline V gene, CDR1 is SNHLY and CDR2 is FYNNEI. V was trimmed by 3 bases and J by 1 base, leaving 10 bases between them.

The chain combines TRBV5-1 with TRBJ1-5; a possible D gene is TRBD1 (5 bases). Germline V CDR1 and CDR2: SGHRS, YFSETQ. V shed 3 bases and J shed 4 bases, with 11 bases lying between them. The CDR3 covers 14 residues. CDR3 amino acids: CASSSGEGNQPQHF. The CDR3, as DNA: TGCGCCAGCAGCTCGGGGGAGGGGAATCAGCCCCAGCATTTT.

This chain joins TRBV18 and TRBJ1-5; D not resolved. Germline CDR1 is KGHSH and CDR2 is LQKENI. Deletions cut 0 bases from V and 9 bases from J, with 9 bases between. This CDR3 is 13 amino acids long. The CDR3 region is CASSPPARGPQHF. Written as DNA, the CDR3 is TGTGCCAGCTCACCACCGGCCCGTGGGCCCCAGCATTTT.

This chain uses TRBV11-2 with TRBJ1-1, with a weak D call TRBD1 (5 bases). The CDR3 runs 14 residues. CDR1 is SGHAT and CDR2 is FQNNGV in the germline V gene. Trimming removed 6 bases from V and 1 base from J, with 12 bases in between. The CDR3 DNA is TGTGCCAGCAGATCGTGGGGGACGAACACTGAAGCTTTCTTT. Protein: CASRSWGTNTEAFF.

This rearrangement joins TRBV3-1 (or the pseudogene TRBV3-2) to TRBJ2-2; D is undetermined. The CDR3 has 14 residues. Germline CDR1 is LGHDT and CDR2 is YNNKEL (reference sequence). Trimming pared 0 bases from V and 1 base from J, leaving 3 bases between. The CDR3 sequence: CASSQDMNTGELFF. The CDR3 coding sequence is TGTGCCAGCAGCCAAGATATGAACACCGGGGAGCTGTTTTTT.

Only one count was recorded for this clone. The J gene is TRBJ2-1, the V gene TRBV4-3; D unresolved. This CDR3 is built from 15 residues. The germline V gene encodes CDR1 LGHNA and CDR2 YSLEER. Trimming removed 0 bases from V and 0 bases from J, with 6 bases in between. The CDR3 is CASSQDRNSYNEQFF. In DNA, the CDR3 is TGCGCCAGCAGCCAAGATAGGAACTCCTACAATGAGCAGTTCTTC.

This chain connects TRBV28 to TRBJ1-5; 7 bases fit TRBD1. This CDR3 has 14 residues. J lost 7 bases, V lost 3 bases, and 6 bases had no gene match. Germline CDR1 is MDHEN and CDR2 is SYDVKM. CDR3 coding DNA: TGTGCCAGCAGTTTTGAGGGGGCGAGACAGCCCCAGCATTTT. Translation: CASSFEGARQPQHF.

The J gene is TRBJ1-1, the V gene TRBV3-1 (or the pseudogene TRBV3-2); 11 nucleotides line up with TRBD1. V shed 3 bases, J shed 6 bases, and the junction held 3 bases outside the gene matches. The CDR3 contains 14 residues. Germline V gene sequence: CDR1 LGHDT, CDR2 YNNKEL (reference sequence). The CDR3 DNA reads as TGTGCCAGCAGCCAGGGGACAGGGGGGGCTGAAGCTTTCTTT. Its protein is CASSQGTGGAEAFF.

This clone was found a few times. CDR3 in amino acids: CASSVEGARNEQFF. Written as DNA, the CDR3 is TGTGCCAGCAGCGTAGAGGGCGCGCGGAATGAGCAGTTCTTC. The chain recombines TRBV9 with TRBJ2-1; unclear D gene. The CDR3 consists of 14 residues. Trimming took 0 bases from V and 7 from J, leaving 11 bases between them. Germline V CDR1 and CDR2: SGDLS, YYNGEE. Using reference TRBV9 and TRBJ2-1 for the parts outside the CDR3, the full variable domain is DSGVTQTPKHLITATGQRVTLRCSPRSGDLSVYWYQQSLDQGLQFLIQYYNGEERAKGNILERFSAQQFPDLHSELNLSSLELGDSALYFCASSVEGARNEQFFGPGTRLTVL.

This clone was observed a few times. The CDR3 here is CATSKFKRGDEKLFF. CDR3 in DNA: TGTGCCACCAGTAAATTCAAGAGGGGGGATGAAAAACTGTTTTTT. The V and J genes are TRBV15 and TRBJ1-4; D is perhaps TRBD1 (6 bases). Trimming pared 6 bases from V and 6 bases from J, leaving 17 bases between. This CDR3 is built from 15 residues. The germline CDR1 and CDR2 sequences are LNHNV and YYDKDF (reference sequence).

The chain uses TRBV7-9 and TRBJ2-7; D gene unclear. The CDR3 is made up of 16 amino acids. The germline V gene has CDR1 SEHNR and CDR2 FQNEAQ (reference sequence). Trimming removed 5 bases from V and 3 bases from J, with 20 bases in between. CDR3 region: CASSAETPPTDYEQYF. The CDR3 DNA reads TGTGCCAGCAGCGCGGAGACTCCCCCGACCGACTACGAGCAGTACTTC.

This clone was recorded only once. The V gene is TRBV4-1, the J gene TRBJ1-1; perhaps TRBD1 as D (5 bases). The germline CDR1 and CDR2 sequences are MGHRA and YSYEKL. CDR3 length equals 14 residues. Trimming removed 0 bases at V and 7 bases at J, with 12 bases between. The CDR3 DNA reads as TGCGCCAGCAGCCAAGATGGGGGGAGGGGTGAAGCTTTCTTT. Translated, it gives CASSQDGGRGEAFF.

The CDR3, as DNA: TGTGCCAGCTCCCGGGAAGGGACGGATAGCAATCAGCCCCAGCATTTT. This sequence encodes CASSREGTDSNQPQHF. The rearrangement joins TRBV18 to TRBJ1-5, with D possibly being TRBD1 (5 bases). Trimming shortened V by 6 bases and J by 0 bases, and 15 bases separated the two germline ends. Looked up from germline, CDR1 is KGHSH and CDR2 is LQKENI. The CDR3 runs to 16 residues.

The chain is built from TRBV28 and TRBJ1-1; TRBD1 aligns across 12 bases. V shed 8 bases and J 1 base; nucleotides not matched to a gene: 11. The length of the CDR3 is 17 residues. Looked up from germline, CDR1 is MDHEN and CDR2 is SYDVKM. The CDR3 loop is CASVLEGQGARNTEAFF. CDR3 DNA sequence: TGTGCCAGCGTCCTAGAGGGACAGGGGGCGAGGAACACTGAAGCTTTCTTT.